This is a list of T cell receptor beta chains from one sample in a study of blood T cell repertoires in COVID-19. TCRdb's table, derived via immunoSEQ multiplex PCR, lists solely in-frame clones and lacks some. The sample shows approximately 350,000 clones, 87% of them seen only once. Source material: peripheral blood. The receptors come from a woman in her forties or fifties with COVID-19, enrolled during active disease. Each CDR3 is given with its conserved first and last residue.

TRBJ1-2 | TRBV7-9 | 14 | CASSNGWASYGYTF
TRBJ2-7 | TRBV7-8 | 17 | CASSRTGTSEYSYEQYF
TRBJ2-7 | TRBV5-1 | 16 | CASSSGGANPLNEQYF
TRBJ2-2 | TRBV14 | 13 | CASRAGNSGELFF
TRBJ2-1 | TRBV30 | 14 | CAWSVRVESHEQFF
TRBJ1-1 | TRBV10-2 | 12 | CASSDGGTEAFF
TRBJ2-3 | TRBV9 | 15 | CASGERERGTDTQYF
TRBJ1-3 | TRBV30 | 15 | CAWGRTGNSGNTIYF
TRBJ2-1 | TRBV24-1 | 15 | CATSGPEESWNEQFF
TRBJ1-1 | TRBV19 | 13 | CASRTGAYTEAFF
TRBJ2-1 | TRBV3-1/TRBV3-2 | 15 | CASSQVLLSYNEQFF
TRBJ2-1 | TRBV7-2 | 14 | CASNAGSPYNEQFF
TRBJ2-3 | TRBV24-1 | 15 | CATSDTGRGTDTQYF
TRBJ2-1 | TRBV12-5 | 15 | CASGLGSGIYNEQFF
TRBJ2-7 | TRBV6-2/TRBV6-3 | 12 | CASSQPGYEQYF
TRBJ2-7 | TRBV6-5 | 15 | CASSYAQGVNYEQYF
TRBJ2-7 | TRBV30 | 13 | CAWSVVQGGEQYF
TRBJ1-1 | TRBV7-8 | 14 | CASTSGQGTMGAFF
TRBJ2-2 | TRBV19 | 15 | CASSRTSVNTGELFF
TRBJ1-4 | TRBV30 | 12 | CAWRREREKLFF
TRBJ2-3 | TRBV7-3 | 17 | CASSPSGLAGESGTQYF
TRBJ1-1 | TRBV19 | 13 | CASIRVRGTEAFF
TRBJ1-1 | TRBV11-2 | 16 | CASSFWTGRVSTEAFF
TRBJ1-4 | TRBV19 | 13 | CASARGWREKLFF
TRBJ2-7 | TRBV3-1/TRBV3-2 | 15 | CASSYSGNAVYEQYF
TRBJ2-7 | TRBV18 | 15 | CASSSTSGLAYEQYF
TRBJ2-1 | TRBV30 | 15 | CAYGGAGGDLNEQFF
TRBJ2-3 | TRBV4-2 | 16 | CASSQRVAGSTDTQYF
TRBJ2-3 | TRBV6-5 | 14 | CASSREEGTDTQYF
TRBJ2-1 | TRBV27 | 16 | CASSFGLAFSYNEQFF
TRBJ2-1 | TRBV7-3 | 14 | CASSLAGSYNEQFF